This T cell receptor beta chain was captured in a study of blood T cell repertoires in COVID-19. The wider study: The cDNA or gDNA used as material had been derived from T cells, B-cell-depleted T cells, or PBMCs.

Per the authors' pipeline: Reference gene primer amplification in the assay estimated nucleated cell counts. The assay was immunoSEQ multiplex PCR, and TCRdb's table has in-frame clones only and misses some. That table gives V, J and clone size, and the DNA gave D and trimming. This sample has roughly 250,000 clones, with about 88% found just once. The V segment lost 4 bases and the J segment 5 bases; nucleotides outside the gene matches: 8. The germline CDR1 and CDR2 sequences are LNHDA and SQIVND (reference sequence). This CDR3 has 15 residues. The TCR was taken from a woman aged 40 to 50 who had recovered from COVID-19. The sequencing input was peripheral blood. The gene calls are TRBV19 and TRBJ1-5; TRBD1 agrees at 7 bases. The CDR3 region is CASSTRQGVYQPQHF. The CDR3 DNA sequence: TGTGCCAGTAGTACCCGACAGGGAGTTTATCAGCCCCAGCATTTT.